The clone carrying this T cell receptor beta chain was observed a few times. The antigen is unknown. The CDR3 spans 13 residues. CDR1 and CDR2 (germline): SGHVS, FNYEAQ. The V end was cut by 2 bases, the J end by 5 bases, with 7 bases between. These data belong to a study of T cell repertoires in cytomegalovirus infection. MiXCR, run by TCRdb on the reads, gives a single entry per CDR3 protein. The repertoire holds under 150,000 distinct CDR3 sequences, with roughly 31% as singletons. The TCR was taken from a human donor in good health (CMV status not recorded). Some clones in this sample may be carry-over from other donors' samples. Specimen: CD8+ T cells from cultured PBMCs, collected from culture after CMV antigen stimulation. This chain links TRBV7-6 with TRBJ2-1; no definite D call. CDR3 residues: CASSLSTNNEQFF. CDR3 nucleotide sequence: TGTGCCAGCAGCTTATCCACAAACAATGAGCAGTTCTTC. The full variable domain, in which reference TRBV7-6 and TRBJ2-1 provide the parts outside the CDR3, is GAGVSQSPRYKVTKRGQDVALRCDPISGHVSLYWYRQALGQGPEFLTYFNYEAQQDKSGLPNDRFSAERPEGSISTLTIQRTEQRDSAMYRCASSLSTNNEQFFGPGTRLTVL.